This TCR beta chain emerged from a study of T cells in Graves' hyperthyroidism and ophthalmopathy. The study included ophthalmopathy patients with Clinical Activity Score at least 3, NOSPECS grade at least 4 and duration under 3 months. Amplified TCR beta CDR3 regions came from RNA transcripts. During a first-round RT-PCR of the TCR CDR3, the HTBI primer set was used. Each CDR3 protein gets one entry after TCRdb re-called the multiplex PCR reads with MiXCR. Here the sample spans over 400,000 distinct CDR3 sequences, roughly 22% being singletons. CDR3 length: 17 amino acids. Germline loops: CDR1 MGHRA, CDR2 YSYEKL. Trimming took 5 bases from V and 2 from J; bases not matched to a gene: 12. Study-wide results and caveats: Most clonotypes expanded in thyroid above 0.001 were likewise present in blood. Ophthalmopathy and stable hyperthyroidism were told apart by a 13 V-J model. The model forecast ophthalmopathy, anticipating it by a median roughly 6.5 months before onset.

To note about this clonotype: Its cognate antigen is unknown.

The J gene is TRBJ1-2, the V gene TRBV4-1; TRBD1 aligns across 9 bases. The sequencing sample was made of blood. This sequence originates from a woman in her seventies with Graves' ophthalmopathy. CDR3 region: CASSKSPSGTGNYGYTF. The CDR3, as DNA: TGCGCCAGCAGCAAATCCCCGAGCGGGACAGGGAACTATGGCTACACCTTC.